A selection of T cell receptor beta chains follows, all from one sample in a study of radiotherapy plus CTLA-4 blockade in lung cancer. Clones were sequenced by immunoSEQ multiplex PCR, and TCRdb holds only the in-frame ones, with some missing. The sample gives 85,000 to 90,000 clones, around nine tenths of which show up once; over 15% is in the top ten. Sequencing used peripheral blood, obtained from a patient treated with radiotherapy plus ipilimumab. Receptors originate from a human donor with non-small cell lung cancer that progressed on radiotherapy plus ipilimumab. Each CDR3 is given with its conserved first and last residue. D genes are given only for firm matches. Only some rows state a clone size, as once, few, many or a class for expanded clones.

j_gene | v_gene | d_gene | abundance | CDR3nt | CDR3aa
TRBJ1-1 | TRBV15 | NA | NA | TGTGCCACCAGCAGAGATAGGCCCGGGGGCCCTAATGAAGCTTTCTTT | CATSRDRPGGPNEAFF
TRBJ1-1 | TRBV4-3 | NA | once | TGCGCCAGCAGCCAAGATGGTACTGAAGCTTTCTTT | CASSQDGTEAFF
TRBJ2-7 | TRBV6-5 | NA | NA | TGTGCCAGCAGTTCGACGTTTGGCACCTACGAGCAGTACTTC | CASSSTFGTYEQYF
TRBJ2-1 | TRBV9 | NA | NA | TGTGCCAGCAGCCCACAGGGTGCAAACTCCTACAATGAGCAGTTCTTC | CASSPQGANSYNEQFF
TRBJ2-7 | TRBV2 | TRBD1 | NA | TGTGCCAGCAGTGAGGACAGGGACTACGAGCAGTACTTC | CASSEDRDYEQYF
TRBJ2-7 | TRBV28 | TRBD1 | few | TGTGCCAGCAGTCCGACAGGGGATTACGAGCAGTACTTC | CASSPTGDYEQYF
TRBJ2-7 | TRBV7-9 | TRBD2 | NA | TGTGCCAGCAGCCCTAGCGGGAGGACCTACGAGCAGTACTTC | CASSPSGRTYEQYF
TRBJ2-7 | TRBV25-1 | NA | NA | TGTGCCAGCAGTGCGGGATTCTCCTACGAGCAGTACTTC | CASSAGFSYEQYF
TRBJ1-5 | TRBV4-2 | NA | NA | TGTGCCAGCAGCCGAGGAGAAAATCAGCCCCAGCATTTT | CASSRGENQPQHF
TRBJ2-7 | TRBV6-5 | NA | NA | TGTGCCAGCAGTTATAGTAGGAACTACTACGAGCAGTACTTC | CASSYSRNYYEQYF
TRBJ2-7 | TRBV5-6 | NA | NA | TGTGCCAGCAGCCCATACTACGAGCAGTACTTC | CASSPYYEQYF
TRBJ1-4 | TRBV7-9 | NA | NA | TGTGCCAGCAGCTCCCTTGGTGAAAAACTGTTTTTT | CASSSLGEKLFF
TRBJ2-6 | TRBV6-1 | TRBD1 | NA | TGTGCCAGCAGTAAAGACAGGGGTGGGTTCTCTGGGGCCAACGTCCTGACTTTC | CASSKDRGGFSGANVLTF
TRBJ1-1 | TRBV11-2 | TRBD1 | NA | TGTGCCAGCAGCTTAGTCGACAGGGGGCAGGACACTGAAGCTTTCTTT | CASSLVDRGQDTEAFF
TRBJ2-5 | TRBV7-9 | NA | NA | TGTGCCAGCAGCGCGGGGGCAGGGCTAGTTCCGGAGACCCAGTACTTC | CASSAGAGLVPETQYF
TRBJ1-4 | TRBV14 | NA | few | TGTGCCAGCAGCCAAGGGGAGGTTGAAAAACTGTTTTTT | CASSQGEVEKLFF
TRBJ2-7 | TRBV28 | TRBD1 | NA | TGTGCCAGCAGGCCGACAGGGGAATTTGGGGAGCAGTACTTC | CASRPTGEFGEQYF
TRBJ2-5 | TRBV30 | NA | NA | TGTGCCTGGAGGCCCCTGGACGGGAGGACCCAGTACTTC | CAWRPLDGRTQYF